This TCR beta chain was sequenced for a study of T cell changes during pregnancy in multiple sclerosis. There are 14 residues in the CDR3. Trimming shortened V by 1 base and J by 6 bases, and 11 bases separated the two germline ends. Looked up from germline, CDR1 is MNHNS and CDR2 is SASEGT. Profiling relied on immunoSEQ multiplex PCR, and the TCRdb table lists in-frame clones only, not all of them. The sample yields over 50,000 clones, 80% to 95% seen once. The V and J genes are TRBV6-1 and TRBJ2-3; D may be TRBD2 (7 bases). This clonotype was sampled from a female donor with multiple sclerosis, enrolled in a pregnancy study. Sequenced here: peripheral blood, sampled in the first trimester of pregnancy. The CDR3 DNA sequence: TGTGCCAGCAGTGAAGAGGGGGGGAAGGATACGCAGTATTTT. As protein: CASSEEGGKDTQYF.